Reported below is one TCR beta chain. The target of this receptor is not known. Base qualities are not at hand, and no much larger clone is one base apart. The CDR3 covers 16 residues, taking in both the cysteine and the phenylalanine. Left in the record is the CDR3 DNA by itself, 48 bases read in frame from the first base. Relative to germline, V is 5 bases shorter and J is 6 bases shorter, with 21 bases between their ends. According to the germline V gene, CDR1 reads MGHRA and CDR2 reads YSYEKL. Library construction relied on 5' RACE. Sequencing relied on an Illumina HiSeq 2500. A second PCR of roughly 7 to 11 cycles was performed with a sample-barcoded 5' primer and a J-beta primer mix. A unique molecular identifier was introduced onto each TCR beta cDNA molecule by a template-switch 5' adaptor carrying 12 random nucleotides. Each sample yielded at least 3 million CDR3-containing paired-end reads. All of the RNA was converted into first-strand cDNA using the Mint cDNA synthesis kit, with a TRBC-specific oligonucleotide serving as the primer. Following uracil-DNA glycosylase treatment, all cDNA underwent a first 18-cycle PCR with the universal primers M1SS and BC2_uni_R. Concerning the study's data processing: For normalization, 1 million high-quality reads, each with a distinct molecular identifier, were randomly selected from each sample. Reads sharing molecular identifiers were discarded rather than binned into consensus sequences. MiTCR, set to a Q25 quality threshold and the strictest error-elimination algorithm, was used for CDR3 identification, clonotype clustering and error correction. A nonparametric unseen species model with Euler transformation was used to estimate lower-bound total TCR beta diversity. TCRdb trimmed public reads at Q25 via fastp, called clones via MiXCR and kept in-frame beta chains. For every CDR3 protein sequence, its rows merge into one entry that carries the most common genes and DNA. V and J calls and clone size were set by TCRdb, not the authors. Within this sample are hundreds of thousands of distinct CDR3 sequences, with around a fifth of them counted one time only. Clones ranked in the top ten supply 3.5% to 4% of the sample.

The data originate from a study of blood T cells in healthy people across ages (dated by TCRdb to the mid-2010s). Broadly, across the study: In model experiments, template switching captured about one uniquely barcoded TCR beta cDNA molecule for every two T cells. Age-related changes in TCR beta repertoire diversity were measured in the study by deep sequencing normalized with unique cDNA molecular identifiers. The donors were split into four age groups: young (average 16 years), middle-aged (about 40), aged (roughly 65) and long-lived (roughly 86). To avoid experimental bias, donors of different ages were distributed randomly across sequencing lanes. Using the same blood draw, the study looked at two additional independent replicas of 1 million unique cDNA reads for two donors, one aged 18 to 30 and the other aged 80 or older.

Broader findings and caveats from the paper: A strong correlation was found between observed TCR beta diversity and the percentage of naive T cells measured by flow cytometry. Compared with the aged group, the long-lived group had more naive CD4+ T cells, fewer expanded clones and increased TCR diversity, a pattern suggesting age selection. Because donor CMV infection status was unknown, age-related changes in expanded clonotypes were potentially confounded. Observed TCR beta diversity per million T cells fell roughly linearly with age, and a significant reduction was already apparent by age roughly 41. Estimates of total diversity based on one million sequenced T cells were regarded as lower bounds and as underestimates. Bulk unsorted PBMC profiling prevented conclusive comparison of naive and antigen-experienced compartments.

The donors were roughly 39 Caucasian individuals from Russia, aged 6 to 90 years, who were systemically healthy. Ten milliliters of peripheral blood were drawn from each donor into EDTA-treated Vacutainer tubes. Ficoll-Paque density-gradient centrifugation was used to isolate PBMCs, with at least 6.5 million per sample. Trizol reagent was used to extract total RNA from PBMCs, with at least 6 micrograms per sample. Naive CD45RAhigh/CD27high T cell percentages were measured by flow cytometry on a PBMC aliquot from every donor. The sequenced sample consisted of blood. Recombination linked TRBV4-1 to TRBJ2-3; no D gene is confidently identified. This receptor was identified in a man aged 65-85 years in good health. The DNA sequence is TGCGCCAGCAGCAAGGGTCTCGGAATTAGTCCGGATACGCAGTATTTT. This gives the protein CASSKGLGISPDTQYF.